Listed here is a single TCR beta chain. Its specificity is not known. Regarding treatment: 15 to 20 received Ad26.COV2.S at low or high dose, single or two shots; about five received placebo; per-sample allocation not given. Sampling took place 63 days after the first vaccine or placebo injection. This sample is part of a study of Ad26.COV2.S vaccination and SARS-CoV-2 variants. Study-wide results and limits: Higher spike-specific TCR breadth was found in vaccine recipients than in placebo recipients. Total responses of T cells may have been underestimated by the analyses of TCR breadth and depth.

Profiling relied on immunoSEQ multiplex PCR, and the TCRdb table lists in-frame clones only, not all of them. There are around 300,000 clones in the sample; roughly nine tenths occur only once, and 5.5% lies in the top ten. There are 15 residues in the CDR3. The germline V gene has CDR1 MGHRA and CDR2 YSYEKL. Deletions cut 3 bases from V and 4 bases from J, with 13 bases between. The chain combines TRBV4-1 with TRBJ1-5; D is possibly TRBD1 (5 bases). This material consisted of peripheral blood, taken in a trial of Ad26.COV2.S vaccine versus placebo. This sequence originates from a person between 18 and 65 years old who received the Ad26.COV2.S COVID-19 vaccine or a placebo. The DNA of the CDR3 is TGCGCCAGCAGCCACCCACTGGGGGGGAATCAGCCCCAGCATTTT. Residues: CASSHPLGGNQPQHF.